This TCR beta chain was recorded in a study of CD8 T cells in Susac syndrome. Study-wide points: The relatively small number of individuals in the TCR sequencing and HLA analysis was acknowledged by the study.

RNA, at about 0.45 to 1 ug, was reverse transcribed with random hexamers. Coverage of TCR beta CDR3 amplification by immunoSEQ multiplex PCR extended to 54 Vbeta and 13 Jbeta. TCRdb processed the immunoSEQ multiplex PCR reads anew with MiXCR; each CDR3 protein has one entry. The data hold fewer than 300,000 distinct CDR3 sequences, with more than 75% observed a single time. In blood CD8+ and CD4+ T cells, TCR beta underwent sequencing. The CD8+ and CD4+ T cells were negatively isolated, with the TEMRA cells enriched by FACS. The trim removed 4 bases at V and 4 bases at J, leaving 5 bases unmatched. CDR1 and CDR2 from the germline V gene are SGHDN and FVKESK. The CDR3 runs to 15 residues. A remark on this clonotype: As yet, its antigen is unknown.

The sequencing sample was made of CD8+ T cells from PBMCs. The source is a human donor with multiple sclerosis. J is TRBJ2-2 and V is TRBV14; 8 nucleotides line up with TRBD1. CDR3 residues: CASSRGQGPTGELFF. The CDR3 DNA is TGTGCCAGCAGCCGAGGACAGGGACCCACCGGGGAGCTGTTTTTT. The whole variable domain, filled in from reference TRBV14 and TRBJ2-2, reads EAGVTQFPSHSVIEKGQTVTLRCDPISGHDNLYWYRRVMGKEIKFLLHFVKESKQDESGMPNNRFLAERTGGTYSTLKVQPAELEDSGVYFCASSRGQGPTGELFFGEGSRLTVL.